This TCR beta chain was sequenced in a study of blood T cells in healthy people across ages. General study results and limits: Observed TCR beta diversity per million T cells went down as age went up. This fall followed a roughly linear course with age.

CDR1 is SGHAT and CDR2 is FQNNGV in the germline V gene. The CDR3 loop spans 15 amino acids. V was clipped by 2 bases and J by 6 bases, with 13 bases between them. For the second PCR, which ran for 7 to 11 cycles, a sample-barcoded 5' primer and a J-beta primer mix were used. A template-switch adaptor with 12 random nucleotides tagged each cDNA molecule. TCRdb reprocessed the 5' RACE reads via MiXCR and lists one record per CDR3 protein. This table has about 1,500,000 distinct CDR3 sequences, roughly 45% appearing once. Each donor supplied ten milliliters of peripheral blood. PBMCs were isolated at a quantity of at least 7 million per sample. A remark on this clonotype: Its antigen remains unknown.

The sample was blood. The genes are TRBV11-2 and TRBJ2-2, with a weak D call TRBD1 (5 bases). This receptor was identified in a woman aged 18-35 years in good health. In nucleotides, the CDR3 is TGTGCCAGCAGCTTATTCGGCAGGGTGGCCGGGGAGCTGTTTTTT. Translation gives CASSLFGRVAGELFF. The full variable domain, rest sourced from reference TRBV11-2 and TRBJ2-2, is EAGVAQSPRYKIIEKRQSVAFWCNPISGHATLYWYQQILGQGPKLLIQFQNNGVVDDSQLPKDRFSAERLKGVDSTLKIQPAKLEDSAVYLCASSLFGRVAGELFFGEGSRLTVL.